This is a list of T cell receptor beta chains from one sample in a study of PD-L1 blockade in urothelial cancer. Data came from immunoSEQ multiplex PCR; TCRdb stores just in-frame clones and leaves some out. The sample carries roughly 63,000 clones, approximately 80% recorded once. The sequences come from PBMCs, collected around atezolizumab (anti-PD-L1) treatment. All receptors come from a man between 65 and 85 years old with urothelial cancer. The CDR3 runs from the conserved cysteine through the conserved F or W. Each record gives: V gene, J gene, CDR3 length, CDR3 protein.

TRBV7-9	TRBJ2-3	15	CASSFMGQRTDTQYF
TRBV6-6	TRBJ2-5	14	CASSYSTAQETQYF
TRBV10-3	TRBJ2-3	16	CAISIAGGPVADTQYF
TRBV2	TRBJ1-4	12	CASRDRVEKLFF
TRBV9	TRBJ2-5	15	CASSVLGTRQETQYF
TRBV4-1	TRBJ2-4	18	CASSQQPDTLVAKNIQYF
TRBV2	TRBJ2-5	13	CASSEVLGETQYF
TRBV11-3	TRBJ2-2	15	CASSFGQGISGELFF
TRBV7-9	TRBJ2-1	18	CASSQIRTSGRAANEQFF
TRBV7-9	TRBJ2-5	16	CASSLGVDRVEETQYF
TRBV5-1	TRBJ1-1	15	CASSYRGQGNTEAFF
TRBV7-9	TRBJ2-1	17	CASSFTGYPSGSHEQFF
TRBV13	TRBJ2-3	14	CASSLWARPDTQYF
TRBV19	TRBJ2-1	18	CASSHRPGGTVSYNEQFF
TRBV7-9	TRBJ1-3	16	CASSLLPGLFENTIYF
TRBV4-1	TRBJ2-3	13	CASQDSRTDTQYF
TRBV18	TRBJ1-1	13	CASSPGGFTEAFF
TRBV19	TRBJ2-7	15	CASSKSGLSGYEQYF
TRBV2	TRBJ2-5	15	CARQTGGAGQETQYF
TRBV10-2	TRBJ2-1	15	CASSVGRRSYNEQFF
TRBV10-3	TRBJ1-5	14	CAISVSDSNQPQHF
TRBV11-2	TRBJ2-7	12	CASSQRTGEQYF
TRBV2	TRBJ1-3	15	CASGEMRSSGNTIYF
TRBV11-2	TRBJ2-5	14	CASSFGDGMETQYF
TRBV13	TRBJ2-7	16	CASSSQRLAGGYEQYF
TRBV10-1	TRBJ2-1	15	CASSESLTGIYEQFF
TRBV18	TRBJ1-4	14	CASSTTGFNEKLFF
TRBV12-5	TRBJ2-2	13	CAIREGLGGELFF
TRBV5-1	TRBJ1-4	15	CASSPEGRRLEKLFF
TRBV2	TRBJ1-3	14	CASRQDRAGNTIYF
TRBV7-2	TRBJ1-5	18	CASSSTGTELYSNQPQHF
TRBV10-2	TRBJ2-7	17	CASSDSGILAGAYEQYF
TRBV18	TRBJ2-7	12	CASSPPGGEQYF
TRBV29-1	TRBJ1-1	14	CSVHQGWLRTEAFF
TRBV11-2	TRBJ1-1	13	CASSPGANTEAFF
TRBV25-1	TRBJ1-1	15	CASSAGQGDRIEAFF
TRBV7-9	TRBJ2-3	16	CASSAMAAGGPDTQYF
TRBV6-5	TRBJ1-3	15	CASSRLTTSGNTIYF
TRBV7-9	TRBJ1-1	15	CASSPRLGLNTEAFF
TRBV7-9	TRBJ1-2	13	CASSLRGEGGYTF
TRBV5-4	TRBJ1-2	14	CASSLGTGYYGYTF
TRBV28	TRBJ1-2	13	CAILTRAPYGYTF
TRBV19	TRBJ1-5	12	CASSIDLRPQHF
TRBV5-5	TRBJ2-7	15	CASSPTHSTVYEQYF
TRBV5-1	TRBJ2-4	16	CASSNRDPRAKNIQYF
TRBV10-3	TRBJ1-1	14	CAIGEDPPGTEAFF
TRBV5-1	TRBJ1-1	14	CASSWRGREGEAFF
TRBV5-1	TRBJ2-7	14	CASSPGQGYYEQYF
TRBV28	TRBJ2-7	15	CASILSGIGFYEQYF
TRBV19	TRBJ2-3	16	CASSHIRGRGTDTQYF
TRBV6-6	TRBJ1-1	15	CASRPSQGARTEAFF
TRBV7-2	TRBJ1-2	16	CASSLGGTQATHGYTF
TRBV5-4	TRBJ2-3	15	CASSLDRVRMDTQYF
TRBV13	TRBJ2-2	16	CASSADRVRDTGELFF
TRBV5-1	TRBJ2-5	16	CASSGRASGGQETQYF
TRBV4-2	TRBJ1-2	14	CASSQDLGGDGYTF
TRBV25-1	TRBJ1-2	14	CASSEWGLQGGYTF